The clone carrying this T cell receptor (beta chain) has a count of ten or more. What it binds is not known. These data come from a study of molecular identifiers for immune sequencing clone quantification. Whole-study results and caveats: In naive cells, clones above 20 RNA copies held under 1% of molecules, whereas in effector cells they held over 98%.

The CDR3 loop spans 15 amino acids. V shed 1 base and J shed 3 bases, with 13 bases lying between them. TCRdb used MiXCR to reprocess the PCR reads, holding one entry per CDR3 protein. The top ten clones hold 0.7% to 0.95% of a sample with over 550,000 distinct CDR3 sequences, about 25% of them seen once. This TCR was recovered from a human donor in good health. Some libraries in this study had Jurkat cell RNA spiked in. Sequenced sample: naive CD8+ T cells from blood, with Jurkat cell RNA spiked in. The subset denotes: FACS-sorted CD8+CD4-CCR7+CD45RA+ naive T cells. This chain joins TRBV12-3 or TRBV12-4 and TRBJ2-7; D is perhaps TRBD1 or TRBD2 (5 bases each). The CDR3 DNA reads TGTGCCAGCAGTTTAGGAGGGGTCGGAGTCTACGAGCAGTACTTC. Protein: CASSLGGVGVYEQYF.